The rows below give T cell receptor beta chains drawn from one sample of a study of blood T cell repertoires in COVID-19. The method was immunoSEQ multiplex PCR; TCRdb's version includes in-frame clones alone and lacks a portion of them. The sample holds 250,000 to 300,000 clones, approximately 86% seen once. The sequenced material came from peripheral blood. The receptors come from a woman in her 70s with COVID-19, enrolled during active disease. The CDR3 runs from the conserved cysteine through the conserved F or W. Each record gives: J gene, clone size, D gene, V gene, CDR3 DNA, CDR3 protein. D genes are given only for firm matches. The size entry is marked missing in some rows and otherwise reads once, few, many or a size class.

J: TRBJ2-5
size: .
D: TRBD1
V: TRBV3-1/TRBV3-2
DNA: TGTGCCAGCGCCGGGACAGGGGGAAAAGAGACCCAGTACTTC
CDR3: CASAGTGGKETQYF

J: TRBJ1-5
size: .
D: .
V: TRBV28
DNA: TGTGCCAGCTCAGGGGTCTTTAGCAATCAGCCCCAGCATTTT
CDR3: CASSGVFSNQPQHF

J: TRBJ2-5
size: .
D: TRBD2
V: TRBV29-1
DNA: TGCAGCGTTGAAAATCAAGCGGGGGCTATATGGGAGACCCAGTACTTC
CDR3: CSVENQAGAIWETQYF

J: TRBJ1-2
size: .
D: TRBD1
V: TRBV5-1
DNA: TGCGCCAGCAGCTTCCAACAGGGGGAGAGTGGCTACACCTTC
CDR3: CASSFQQGESGYTF

J: TRBJ1-1
size: once
D: .
V: TRBV18
DNA: TGTGCCAGCTCACCACCGAGCAGGGGTGGGACTGAAGCTTTCTTT
CDR3: CASSPPSRGGTEAFF

J: TRBJ1-6
size: .
D: .
V: TRBV27
DNA: TGTGCCACCCGAGTGGGGGCCGGGCATTCACCCCTCCACTTT
CDR3: CATRVGAGHSPLHF

J: TRBJ1-1
size: .
D: .
V: TRBV30
DNA: TGTGCCTGGAGTTTTCGCTCGACAGGAATAAACACTGAAGCTTTCTTT
CDR3: CAWSFRSTGINTEAFF

J: TRBJ2-3
size: .
D: TRBD2
V: TRBV7-2
DNA: TGTGCCAGCAGCATGACTAGCGGGGGTTTCACAGATACGCAGTATTTT
CDR3: CASSMTSGGFTDTQYF

J: TRBJ1-5
size: .
D: .
V: TRBV7-2
DNA: TGTGCCAGCAGCCCCCACGGTTTCGGGCAGCCCCAGCATTTT
CDR3: CASSPHGFGQPQHF

J: TRBJ1-1
size: .
D: .
V: TRBV19
DNA: TGTGCCAGTAGTCTTCACATGGACACTGAAGCTTTCTTT
CDR3: CASSLHMDTEAFF

J: TRBJ2-7
size: .
D: .
V: TRBV19
DNA: TGTGCCAGTAGTATTGCAGGGCGGACCGAGCAGTACTTC
CDR3: CASSIAGRTEQYF

J: TRBJ2-1
size: .
D: .
V: TRBV25-1
DNA: TGTGCCAGCAGTGAAACCAGGGGACCGCGGCAGTTCTTC
CDR3: CASSETRGPRQFF

J: TRBJ2-1
size: .
D: .
V: TRBV10-2
DNA: TGCGCCAGCAGTGAAAAAATTGGAACAGCCATCCATGAGCAGTTCTTC
CDR3: CASSEKIGTAIHEQFF

J: TRBJ1-6
size: .
D: .
V: TRBV5-1
DNA: TGCGCCAGCAGCCTAGGCGCAGAAAATAATTCACCCCTCCACTTT
CDR3: CASSLGAENNSPLHF

J: TRBJ1-1
size: .
D: .
V: TRBV19
DNA: TGTGCCAGTAGTATAAGGACGGGGGGGAGGCGACACACTGAAGCTTTCTTT
CDR3: CASSIRTGGRRHTEAFF

J: TRBJ2-7
size: .
D: TRBD1
V: TRBV7-8
DNA: TGTGCCAGCAGCCATTCTGGGGACAGGTCCTACGAGCAGTACTTC
CDR3: CASSHSGDRSYEQYF

J: TRBJ2-2
size: .
D: .
V: TRBV21-1
DNA: TGTGCCAGCAGCAAAGAGGAGGAGGGGCCGGAGACCGGGGAGCTGTTTTTT
CDR3: CASSKEEEGPETGELFF

J: TRBJ1-5
size: once
D: .
V: TRBV5-8
DNA: TGTGCCAGCAGCTCCCCCGGGAACAATCAGCCCCAGCATTTT
CDR3: CASSSPGNNQPQHF

J: TRBJ1-1
size: .
D: .
V: TRBV12-5
DNA: TGTGCTAGTGGTCGGGACTCGCAATCCGAAGCTTTCTTT
CDR3: CASGRDSQSEAFF

J: TRBJ2-1
size: .
D: TRBD2
V: TRBV6-5
DNA: TGTGCCAGCCGACTAGCGGGGCCGGAACATGAGCAGTTCTTC
CDR3: CASRLAGPEHEQFF

J: TRBJ1-2
size: few
D: TRBD1
V: TRBV2
DNA: TGTGCCAGCAGTGAACATAGATACAGGGGGTATGATGGCTACACCTTC
CDR3: CASSEHRYRGYDGYTF

J: TRBJ2-7
size: .
D: .
V: TRBV7-9
DNA: TGTGCCAGCAGCATTAGTATTCACCTCTCCTACGAGCAGTACTTC
CDR3: CASSISIHLSYEQYF

J: TRBJ1-1
size: .
D: .
V: TRBV5-6
DNA: TGTGCCAGCAGCTTCGCGGAGAAGAACACTGAAGCTTTCTTT
CDR3: CASSFAEKNTEAFF

J: TRBJ1-2
size: .
D: .
V: TRBV3-1/TRBV3-2
DNA: TGTGCCAGCAGCCAAGAAAGAGGGCTCGGCTATGGCTACACCTTC
CDR3: CASSQERGLGYGYTF

J: TRBJ2-7
size: .
D: TRBD1
V: TRBV7-9
DNA: TGTGCCAGCAGCTTAGAAGGACGGACAGGAAACGAGCAGTACTTC
CDR3: CASSLEGRTGNEQYF

J: TRBJ2-3
size: once
D: TRBD2
V: TRBV24-1
DNA: TGTGCCACCAGTGATCGTTTAGCGGGGTTCCCAGATACGCAGTATTTT
CDR3: CATSDRLAGFPDTQYF

J: TRBJ1-1
size: .
D: .
V: TRBV6-5
DNA: TGTGCCAGCAGTTACCCGGCAAGCGGCATGAACACTGAAGCTTTCTTT
CDR3: CASSYPASGMNTEAFF

J: TRBJ1-1
size: .
D: TRBD1
V: TRBV6-5
DNA: TGTGCCAGCGTCAACAGGGGGAAGATCACTGAAGCTTTCTTT
CDR3: CASVNRGKITEAFF

J: TRBJ1-1
size: .
D: .
V: TRBV19
DNA: TGTGCCAGTAGTATAATGGGGAGGACTGAAGCTTTCTTT
CDR3: CASSIMGRTEAFF